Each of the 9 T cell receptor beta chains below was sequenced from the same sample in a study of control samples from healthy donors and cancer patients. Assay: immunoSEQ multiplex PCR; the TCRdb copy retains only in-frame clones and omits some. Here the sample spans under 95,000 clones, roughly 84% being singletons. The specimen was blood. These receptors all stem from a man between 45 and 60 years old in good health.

The DNA of the CDR3 is TGTGCCAGCAGCGCTTACTTTAGCGGGTGGGACACCGGGGAGCTGTTTTTT. Protein sequence: CASSAYFSGWDTGELFF. The J gene is TRBJ2-2, the V gene TRBV9; 7 bases line up with TRBD2. With V trimmed by 3 bases and J by 3 bases, 11 bases remained unmatched. The germline V gene has CDR1 SGDLS and CDR2 YYNGEE. The CDR3 runs 17 residues.

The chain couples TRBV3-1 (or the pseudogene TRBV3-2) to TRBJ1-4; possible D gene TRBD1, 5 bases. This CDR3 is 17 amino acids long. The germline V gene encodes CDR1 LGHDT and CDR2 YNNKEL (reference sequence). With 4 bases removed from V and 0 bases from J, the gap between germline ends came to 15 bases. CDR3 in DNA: TGTGCCAGCAGCCCTCGGGGGTGGGGCACAACTAATGAAAAACTGTTTTTT. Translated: CASSPRGWGTTNEKLFF.

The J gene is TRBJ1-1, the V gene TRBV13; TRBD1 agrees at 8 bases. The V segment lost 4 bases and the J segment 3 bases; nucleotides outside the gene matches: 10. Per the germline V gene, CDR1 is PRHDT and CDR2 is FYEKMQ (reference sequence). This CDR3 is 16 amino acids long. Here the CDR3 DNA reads TGTGCCAGCAGCTCCCTCGGACAGGGCGTACACACTGAAGCTTTCTTT. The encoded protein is CASSSLGQGVHTEAFF.

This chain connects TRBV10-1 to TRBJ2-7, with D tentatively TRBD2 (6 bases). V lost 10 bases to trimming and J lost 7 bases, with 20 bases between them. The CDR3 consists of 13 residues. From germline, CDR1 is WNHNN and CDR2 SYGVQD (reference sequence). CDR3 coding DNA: TGCGCCAACCTCGCTGATCCTCGGGGGGAGCAGTACTTC. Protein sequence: CANLADPRGEQYF.

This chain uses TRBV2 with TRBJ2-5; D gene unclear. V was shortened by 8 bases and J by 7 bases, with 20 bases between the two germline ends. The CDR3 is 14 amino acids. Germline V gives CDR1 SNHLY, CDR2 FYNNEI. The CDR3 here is CASGVSTLVGTQYF. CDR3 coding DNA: TGTGCCAGCGGAGTAAGCACCCTCGTTGGGACCCAGTACTTC.

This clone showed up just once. The CDR3 DNA reads TGTGCCAGCAGCCAGGGGACTAGCCTAGGTGAGCAGTTCTTC. Amino acids: CASSQGTSLGEQFF. V gene TRBV11-2 combines with J gene TRBJ2-1, with TRBD2 matching 9 bases. This CDR3 comprises 14 residues. Germline CDR1 reads SGHAT; CDR2 reads FQNNGV. V lost 5 bases to trimming and J lost 9 bases; unmatched junction nucleotides: 8.

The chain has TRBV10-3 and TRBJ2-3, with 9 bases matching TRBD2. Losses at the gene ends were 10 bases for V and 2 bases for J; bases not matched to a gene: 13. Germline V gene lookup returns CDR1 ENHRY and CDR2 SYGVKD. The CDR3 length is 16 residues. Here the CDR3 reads CATASGTSSFTDTQYF. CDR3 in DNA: TGTGCCACGGCTAGCGGGACTTCCTCCTTCACAGATACGCAGTATTTT.

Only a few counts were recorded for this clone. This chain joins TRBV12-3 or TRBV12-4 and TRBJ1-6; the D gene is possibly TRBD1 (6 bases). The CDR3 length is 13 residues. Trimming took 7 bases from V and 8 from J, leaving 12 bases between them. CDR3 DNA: TGTGCCAGCACCCTAACAGGGTATTCACCCCTCCACTTT. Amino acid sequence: CASTLTGYSPLHF.

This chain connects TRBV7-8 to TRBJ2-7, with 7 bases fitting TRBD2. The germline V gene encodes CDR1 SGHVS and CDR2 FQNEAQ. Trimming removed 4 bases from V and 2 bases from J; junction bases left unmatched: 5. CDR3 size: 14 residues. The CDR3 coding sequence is TGTGCCAGCAGCTCGGTGGGGGGGACCTACGAGCAGTACTTC. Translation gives CASSSVGGTYEQYF.